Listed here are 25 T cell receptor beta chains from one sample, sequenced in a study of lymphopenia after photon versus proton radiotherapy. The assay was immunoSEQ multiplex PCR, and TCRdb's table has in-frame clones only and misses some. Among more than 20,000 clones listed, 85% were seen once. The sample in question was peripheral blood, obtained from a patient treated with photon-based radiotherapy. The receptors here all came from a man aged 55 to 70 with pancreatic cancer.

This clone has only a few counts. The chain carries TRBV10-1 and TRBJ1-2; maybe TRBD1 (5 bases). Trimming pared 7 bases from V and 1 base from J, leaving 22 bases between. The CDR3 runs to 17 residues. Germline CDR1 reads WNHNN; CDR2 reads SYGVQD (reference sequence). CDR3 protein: CASTQGRGTTFNYGYTF. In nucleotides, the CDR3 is TGCGCCAGCACCCAAGGAAGGGGTACAACCTTTAACTATGGCTACACCTTC.

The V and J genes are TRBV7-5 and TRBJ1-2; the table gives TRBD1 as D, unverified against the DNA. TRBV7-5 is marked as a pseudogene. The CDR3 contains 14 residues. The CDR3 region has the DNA TGTGCCAGCAGCTTAGGTACAGAACTCTATGGCTACACCTTC. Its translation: CASSLGTELYGYTF.

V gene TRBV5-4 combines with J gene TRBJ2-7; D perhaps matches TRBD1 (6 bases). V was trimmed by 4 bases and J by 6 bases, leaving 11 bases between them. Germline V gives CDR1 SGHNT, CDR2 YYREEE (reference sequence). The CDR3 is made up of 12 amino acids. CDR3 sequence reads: CASSPQGVEQYF. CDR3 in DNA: TGTGCCAGCAGCCCACAGGGTGTCGAGCAGTACTTC.

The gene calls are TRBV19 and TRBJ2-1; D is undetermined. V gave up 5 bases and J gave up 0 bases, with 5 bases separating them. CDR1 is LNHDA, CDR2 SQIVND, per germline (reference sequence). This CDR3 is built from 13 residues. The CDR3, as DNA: TGTGCCAGTAGTCTGAGCTCCTACAATGAGCAGTTCTTC. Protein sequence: CASSLSSYNEQFF.

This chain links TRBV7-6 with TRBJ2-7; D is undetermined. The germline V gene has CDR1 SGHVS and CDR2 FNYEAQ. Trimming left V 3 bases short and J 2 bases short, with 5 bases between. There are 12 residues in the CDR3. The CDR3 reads CASSLRPYEQYF. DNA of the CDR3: TGTGCCAGCAGCTTGCGACCCTACGAGCAGTACTTC. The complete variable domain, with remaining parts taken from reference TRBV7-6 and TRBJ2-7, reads GAGVSQSPRYKVTKRGQDVALRCDPISGHVSLYWYRQALGQGPEFLTYFNYEAQQDKSGLPNDRFSAERPEGSISTLTIQRTEQRDSAMYRCASSLRPYEQYFGPGTRLTVT.

The CDR3 bases are TGTGCCAGCAGCTTACTCAGGGGATCCCAGGAAAAACTGTTTTTT. Protein sequence: CASSLLRGSQEKLFF. The genes are TRBV5-8 and TRBJ1-4; D may be TRBD1 (6 bases). The CDR3 is made up of 15 amino acids. The germline V gene has CDR1 SGHTS and CDR2 YDEGEE. Trimming took 2 bases from V and 8 from J, leaving 16 bases between them.

CDR3 in amino acids: CASSDSGLYGYTF. As DNA, the CDR3 is TGTGCCAGCAGTGATTCAGGCCTCTATGGCTACACCTTC. The rearrangement joins TRBV2 to TRBJ1-2, with no clear D. Germline assignment: CDR1 SNHLY and CDR2 FYNNEI. The CDR3 has 13 amino acids. Trimming took off 3 bases at V and 4 bases at J, with 9 bases between the two ends.

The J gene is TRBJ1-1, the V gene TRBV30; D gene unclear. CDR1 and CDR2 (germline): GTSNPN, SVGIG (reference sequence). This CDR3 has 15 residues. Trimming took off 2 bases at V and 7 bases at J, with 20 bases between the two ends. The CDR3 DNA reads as TGTGCCTGGAGTCGAGACAACGCCCGGGGTAATGAAGCTTTCTTT. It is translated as CAWSRDNARGNEAFF.

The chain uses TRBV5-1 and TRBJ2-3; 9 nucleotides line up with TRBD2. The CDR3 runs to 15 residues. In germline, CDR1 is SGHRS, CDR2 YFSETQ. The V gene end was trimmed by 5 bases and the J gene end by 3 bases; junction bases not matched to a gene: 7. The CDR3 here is CASRPAGGPTDTQYF. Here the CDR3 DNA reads TGCGCCAGCAGACCGGCGGGGGGGCCAACAGATACGCAGTATTTT.

DNA of the CDR3: TGTGCCAGCAGCGTAGGGGTAAACGCCGGGGAGCTGTTTTTT. This sequence encodes CASSVGVNAGELFF. The chain employs TRBV11-2 and TRBJ2-2, with D possibly being TRBD1 (5 bases). Trimming removed 5 bases from V and 6 bases from J, with 13 bases in between. The CDR3 extends over 14 amino acids. CDR1 and CDR2 from the germline V gene are SGHAT and FQNNGV.

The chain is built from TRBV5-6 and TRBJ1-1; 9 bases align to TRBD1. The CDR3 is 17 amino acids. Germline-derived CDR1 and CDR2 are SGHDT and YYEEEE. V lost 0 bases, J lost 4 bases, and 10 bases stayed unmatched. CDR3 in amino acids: CASSLVQGATFGTEAFF. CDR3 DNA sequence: TGTGCCAGCAGCTTGGTACAGGGGGCGACCTTTGGCACTGAAGCTTTCTTT.

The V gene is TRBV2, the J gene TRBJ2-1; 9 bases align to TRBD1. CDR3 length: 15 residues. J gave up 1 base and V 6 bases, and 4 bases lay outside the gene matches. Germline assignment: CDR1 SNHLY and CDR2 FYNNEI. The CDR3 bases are TGTGCCAGCAGGGACAGGGGATTGTCCTACAATGAGCAGTTCTTC. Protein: CASRDRGLSYNEQFF.

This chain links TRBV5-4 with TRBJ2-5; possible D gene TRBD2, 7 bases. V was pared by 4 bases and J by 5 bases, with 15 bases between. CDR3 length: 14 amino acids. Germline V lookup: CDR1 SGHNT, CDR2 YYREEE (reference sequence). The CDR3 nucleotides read TGTGCCAGCAGCAGGGGGGGGGCAGAGGAGACCCAGTACTTC. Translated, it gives CASSRGGAEETQYF.

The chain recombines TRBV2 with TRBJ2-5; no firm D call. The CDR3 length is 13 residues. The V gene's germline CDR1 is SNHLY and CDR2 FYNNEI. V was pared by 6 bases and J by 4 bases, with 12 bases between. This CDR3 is CASRLQPTETQYF. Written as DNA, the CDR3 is TGTGCCAGCAGACTCCAACCCACAGAGACCCAGTACTTC.

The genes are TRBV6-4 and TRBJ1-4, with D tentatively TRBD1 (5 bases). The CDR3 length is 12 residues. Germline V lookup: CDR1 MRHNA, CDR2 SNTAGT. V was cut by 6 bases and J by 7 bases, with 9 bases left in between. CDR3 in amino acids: CASRGRVEKLFF. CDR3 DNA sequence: TGTGCCAGCAGGGGCAGGGTTGAAAAACTGTTTTTT.

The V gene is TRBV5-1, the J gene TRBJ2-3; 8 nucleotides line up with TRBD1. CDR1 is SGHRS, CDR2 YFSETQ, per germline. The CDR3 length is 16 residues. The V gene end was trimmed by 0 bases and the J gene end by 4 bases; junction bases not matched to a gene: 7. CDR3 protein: CASSLVAGGSADTQYF. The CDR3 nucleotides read TGCGCCAGCAGCTTGGTGGCAGGGGGCAGCGCAGATACGCAGTATTTT.

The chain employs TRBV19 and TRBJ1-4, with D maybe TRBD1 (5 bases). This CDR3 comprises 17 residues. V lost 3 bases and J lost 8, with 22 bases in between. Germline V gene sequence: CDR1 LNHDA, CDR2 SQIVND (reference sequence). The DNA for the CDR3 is TGTGCCAGTAGTATTAGGTACAGGAGCGATGGAGGCGAAAAACTGTTTTTT. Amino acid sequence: CASSIRYRSDGGEKLFF.

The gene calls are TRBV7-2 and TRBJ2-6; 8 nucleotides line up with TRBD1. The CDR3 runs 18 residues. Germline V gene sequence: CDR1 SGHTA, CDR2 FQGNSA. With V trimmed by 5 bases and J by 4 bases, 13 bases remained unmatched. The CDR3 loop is CASSTSMTRGLGANVLTF. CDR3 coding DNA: TGTGCCAGCAGCACTTCAATGACCAGGGGGCTAGGGGCCAACGTCCTGACTTTC.

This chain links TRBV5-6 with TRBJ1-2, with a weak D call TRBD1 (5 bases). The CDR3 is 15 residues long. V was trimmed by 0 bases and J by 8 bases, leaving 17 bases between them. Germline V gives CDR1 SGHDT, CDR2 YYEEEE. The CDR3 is CASSLGQTYDGGYTF. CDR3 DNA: TGTGCCAGCAGCTTGGGACAGACCTATGATGGCGGCTACACCTTC.

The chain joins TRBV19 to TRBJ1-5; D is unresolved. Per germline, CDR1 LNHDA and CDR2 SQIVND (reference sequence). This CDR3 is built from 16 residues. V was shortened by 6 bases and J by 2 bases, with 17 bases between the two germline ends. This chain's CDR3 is CASSNLGVFGNQPQHF. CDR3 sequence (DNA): TGTGCCAGTAGCAACCTTGGGGTTTTTGGCAATCAGCCCCAGCATTTT.

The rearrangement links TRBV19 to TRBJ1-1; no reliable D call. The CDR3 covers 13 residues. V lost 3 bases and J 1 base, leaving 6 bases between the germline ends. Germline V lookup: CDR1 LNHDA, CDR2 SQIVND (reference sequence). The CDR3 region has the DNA TGTGCCAGTAGTATGGGTGGGAACACTGAAGCTTTCTTT. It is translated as CASSMGGNTEAFF.

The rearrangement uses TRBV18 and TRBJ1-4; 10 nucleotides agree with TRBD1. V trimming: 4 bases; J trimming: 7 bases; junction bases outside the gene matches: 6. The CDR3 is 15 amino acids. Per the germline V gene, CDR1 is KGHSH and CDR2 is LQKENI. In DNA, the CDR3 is TGTGCCAGCTCACGATCGACAGGGGGCAGTGAAAAACTGTTTTTT. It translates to CASSRSTGGSEKLFF.

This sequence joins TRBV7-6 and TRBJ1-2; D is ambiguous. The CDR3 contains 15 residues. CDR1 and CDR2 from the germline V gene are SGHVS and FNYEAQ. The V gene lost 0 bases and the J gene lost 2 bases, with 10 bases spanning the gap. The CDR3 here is CASSLARGDNYGYTF. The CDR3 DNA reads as TGTGCCAGCAGCTTAGCGCGGGGAGACAACTATGGCTACACCTTC.

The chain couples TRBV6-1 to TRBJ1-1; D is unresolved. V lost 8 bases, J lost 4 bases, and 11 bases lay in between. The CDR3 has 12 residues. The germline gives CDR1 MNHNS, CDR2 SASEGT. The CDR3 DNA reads TGTGCCAGCGGGCGGCGGGTCACTGAAGCTTTCTTT. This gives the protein CASGRRVTEAFF.

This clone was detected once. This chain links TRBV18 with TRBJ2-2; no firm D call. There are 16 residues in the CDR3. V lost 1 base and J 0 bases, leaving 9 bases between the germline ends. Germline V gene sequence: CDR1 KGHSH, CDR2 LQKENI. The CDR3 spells CASSPRSDANTGELFF. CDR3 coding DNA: TGTGCCAGCTCACCACGATCAGACGCGAACACCGGGGAGCTGTTTTTT.